Detailed here is one TCR beta chain. Its target is not known. Germline-derived CDR1 and CDR2 are SGHDT and YYEEEE. This CDR3 is 15 amino acids long. The sample comes from a study of T cell clusters in autoimmune cytopenias. Findings and caveats of the study: Primary autoimmune cytopenia patients appeared to lack physiological T cell clusters present in healthy donors. TRB repertoire shifts in secondary cytopenia and chronic lymphocytic leukemia mostly reflected lymphoma, not autoimmunity.

Each sample's input was around 250 ng genomic DNA, 30,000 to 45,000 genome equivalents. Multiplex touch-down PCR amplified TRB using TRB-A and TRB-B pools in one tube. TCRdb reworked the multiplex PCR reads into one entry per CDR3 protein, no DNA. The sample features about 15,000 distinct CDR3 sequences, with around 2% in its top ten. The sequence was obtained from a human donor with an autoimmune cytopenia or autoimmune hepatitis (not recorded which). The V call is TRBV5-6, the J call TRBJ2-1; the D gene TCRdb calls, TRBD2, cannot be checked with no DNA. Sequenced input: peripheral blood. The CDR3: CASSFSTRPLGEQFF. The whole variable domain, remainder taken from reference TRBV5-6 and TRBJ2-1, is DAGVTQSPTHLIKTRGQQVTLRCSPKSGHDTVSWYQQALGQGPQFIFQYYEEEERQRGNFPDRFSGHQFPNYSSELNVNALLLGDSALYLCASSFSTRPLGEQFFGPGTRLTVL.